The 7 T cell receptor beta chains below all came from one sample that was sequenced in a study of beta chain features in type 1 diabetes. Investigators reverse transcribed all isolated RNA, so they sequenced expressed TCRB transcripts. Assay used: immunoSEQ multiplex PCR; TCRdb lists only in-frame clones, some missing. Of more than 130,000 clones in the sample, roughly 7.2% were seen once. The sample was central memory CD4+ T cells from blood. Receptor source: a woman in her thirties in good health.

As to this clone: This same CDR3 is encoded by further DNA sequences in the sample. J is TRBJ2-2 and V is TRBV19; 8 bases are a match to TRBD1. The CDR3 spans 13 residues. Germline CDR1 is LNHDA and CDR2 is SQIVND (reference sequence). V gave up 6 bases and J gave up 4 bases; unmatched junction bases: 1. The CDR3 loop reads CASRGQGTGELFF. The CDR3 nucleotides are TGTGCCAGTAGAGGACAGGGCACCGGGGAGCTGTTTTTT.

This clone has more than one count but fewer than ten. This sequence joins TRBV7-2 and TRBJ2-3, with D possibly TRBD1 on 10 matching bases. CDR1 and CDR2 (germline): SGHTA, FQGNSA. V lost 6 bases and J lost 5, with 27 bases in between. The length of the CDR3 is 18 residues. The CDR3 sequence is CASSRQGAQLAGLDTQYF. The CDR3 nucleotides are TGTGCCAGCAGTCGACAGGGGGCTCAGCTAGCGGGATTAGATACGCAGTATTTT.

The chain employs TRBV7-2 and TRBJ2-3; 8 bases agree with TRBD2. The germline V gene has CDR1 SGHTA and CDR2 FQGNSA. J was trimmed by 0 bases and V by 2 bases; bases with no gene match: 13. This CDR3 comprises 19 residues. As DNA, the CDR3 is TGTGCCAGCAGCTTAAGGGGGGTCTTCCGGGAGGGTAGCACAGATACGCAGTATTTT. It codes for CASSLRGVFREGSTDTQYF. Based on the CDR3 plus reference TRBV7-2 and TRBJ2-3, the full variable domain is GAGVSQSPSNKVTEKGKDVELRCDPISGHTALYWYRQSLGQGLEFLIYFQGNSAPDKSGLPSDRFSAERTGGSVSTLTIQRTQQEDSAVYLCASSLRGVFREGSTDTQYFGPGTRLTVL.

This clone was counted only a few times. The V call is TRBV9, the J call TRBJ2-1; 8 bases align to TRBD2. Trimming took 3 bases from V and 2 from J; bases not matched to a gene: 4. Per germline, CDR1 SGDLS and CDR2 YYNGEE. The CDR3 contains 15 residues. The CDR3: CASSASGSAYNEQFF. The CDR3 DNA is TGTGCCAGCAGCGCCAGCGGGAGCGCCTACAATGAGCAGTTCTTC.

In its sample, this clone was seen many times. This CDR3 is CASSRDRGLGEQYF. CDR3 bases: TGTGCCAGCAGCAGGGACAGGGGGCTGGGTGAGCAGTACTTC. The chain links TRBV13 to TRBJ2-7; the match to TRBD1 covers 12 bases. The CDR3 extends over 14 amino acids. In germline, CDR1 is PRHDT, CDR2 FYEKMQ (reference sequence). Trimming removed 5 bases from V and 7 bases from J; junction bases left unmatched: 6.

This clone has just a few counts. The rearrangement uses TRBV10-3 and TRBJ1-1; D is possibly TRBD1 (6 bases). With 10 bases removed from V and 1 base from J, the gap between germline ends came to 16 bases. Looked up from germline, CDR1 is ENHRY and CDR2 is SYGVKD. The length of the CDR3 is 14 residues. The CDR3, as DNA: TGTGCCAGCAGCAGGACAGCTGGGAACACTGAAGCTTTCTTT. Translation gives CASSRTAGNTEAFF.

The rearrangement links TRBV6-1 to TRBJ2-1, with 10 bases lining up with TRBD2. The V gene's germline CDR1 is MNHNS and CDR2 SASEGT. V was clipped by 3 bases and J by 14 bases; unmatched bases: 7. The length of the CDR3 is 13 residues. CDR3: CASSDTSGTWKFF. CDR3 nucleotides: TGTGCCAGCAGTGATACTAGCGGGACCTGGAAGTTCTTC.